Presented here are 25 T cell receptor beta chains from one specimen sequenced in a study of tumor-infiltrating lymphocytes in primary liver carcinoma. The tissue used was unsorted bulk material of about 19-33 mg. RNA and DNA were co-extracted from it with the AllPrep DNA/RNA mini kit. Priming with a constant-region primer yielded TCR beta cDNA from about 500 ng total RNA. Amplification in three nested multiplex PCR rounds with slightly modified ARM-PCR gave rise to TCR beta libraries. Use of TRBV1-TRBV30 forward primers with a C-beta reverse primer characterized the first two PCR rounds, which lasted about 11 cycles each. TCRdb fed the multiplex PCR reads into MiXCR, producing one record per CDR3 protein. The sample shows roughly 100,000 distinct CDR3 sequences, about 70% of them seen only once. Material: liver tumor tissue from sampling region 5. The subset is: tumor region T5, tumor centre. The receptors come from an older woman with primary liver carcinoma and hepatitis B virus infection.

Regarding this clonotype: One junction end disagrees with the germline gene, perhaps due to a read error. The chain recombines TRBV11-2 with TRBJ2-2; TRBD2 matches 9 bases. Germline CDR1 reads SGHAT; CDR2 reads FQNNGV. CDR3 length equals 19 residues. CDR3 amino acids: CASSPRGGSGSIAAGGLLF. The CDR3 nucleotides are TGTGCCAGCAGCCCCCGAGGGGGTAGCGGGAGTATAGCGGCCGGGGGGCTGCTTTTT.

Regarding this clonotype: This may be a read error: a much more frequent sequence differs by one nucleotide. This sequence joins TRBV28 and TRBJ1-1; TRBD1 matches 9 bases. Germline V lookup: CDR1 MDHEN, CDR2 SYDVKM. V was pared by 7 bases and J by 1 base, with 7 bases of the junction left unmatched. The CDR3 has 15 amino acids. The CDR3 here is CASIRVGQGNTEAFF. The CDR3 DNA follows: TGTGCCAGCATCCGGGTGGGACAGGGGAACACTGAAGCTTTCTTT.

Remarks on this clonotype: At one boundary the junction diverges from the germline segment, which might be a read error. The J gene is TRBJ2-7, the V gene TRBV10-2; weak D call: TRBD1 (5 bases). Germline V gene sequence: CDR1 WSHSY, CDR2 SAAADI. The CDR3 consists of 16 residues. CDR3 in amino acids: CASSVQQTTGSYEQCF. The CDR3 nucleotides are TGCGCCAGCAGTGTTCAGCAGACCACAGGAAGCTACGAGCAGTGCTTC.

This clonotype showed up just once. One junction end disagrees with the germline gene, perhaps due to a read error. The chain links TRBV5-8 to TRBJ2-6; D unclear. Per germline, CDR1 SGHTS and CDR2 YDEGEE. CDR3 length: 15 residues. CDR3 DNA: TGTGACAGCAGCTCTCGGGTCTCTGGGGCCAACGTCCTGACTTTC. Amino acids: CDSSSRVSGANVLTF.

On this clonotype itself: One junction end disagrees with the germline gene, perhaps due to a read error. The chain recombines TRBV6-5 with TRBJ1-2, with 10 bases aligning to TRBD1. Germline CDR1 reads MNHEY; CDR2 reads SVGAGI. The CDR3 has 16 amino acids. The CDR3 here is CASSYSGTGERDDYIF. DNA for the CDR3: TGTGCCAGCAGTTACTCTGGGACAGGGGAACGGGATGACTACATCTTC.

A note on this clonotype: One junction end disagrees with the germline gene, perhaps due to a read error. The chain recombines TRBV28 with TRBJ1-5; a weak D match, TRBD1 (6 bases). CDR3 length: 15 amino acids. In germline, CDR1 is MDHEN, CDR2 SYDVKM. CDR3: CAGSLSQGDNQPQHF. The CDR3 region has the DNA TGTGCCGGCAGTTTATCACAGGGAGACAATCAGCCCCAGCATTTT.

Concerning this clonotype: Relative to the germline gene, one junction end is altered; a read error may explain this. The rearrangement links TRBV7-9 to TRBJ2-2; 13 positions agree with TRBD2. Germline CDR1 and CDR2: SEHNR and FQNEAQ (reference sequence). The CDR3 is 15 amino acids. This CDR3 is CVSTSTSGRAGELFF. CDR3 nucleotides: TGTGTCAGCACCTCAACTAGCGGGAGGGCCGGGGAGCTGTTTTTT.

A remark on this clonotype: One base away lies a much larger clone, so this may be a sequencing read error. The CDR3 region has the DNA TGTGGCAGCAGCTACCGGGACAGGATCATGCAGTACTTC. This encodes CGSSYRDRIMQYF. The chain uses TRBV7-9 and TRBJ2-7; 8 nucleotides align to TRBD1. CDR1 and CDR2 from the germline V gene are SEHNR and FQNEAQ (reference sequence). The CDR3 runs 13 residues.

CDR3 bases: TGTGCCAGTAGCCGGACGCCCGTCACTAACTATGGCTACACCTTC. As protein: CASSRTPVTNYGYTF. The chain combines TRBV19 with TRBJ1-2; no clear D. V dropped 6 bases and J dropped 0 bases, with 14 bases sitting between them. The germline V gene encodes CDR1 LNHDA and CDR2 SQIVND (reference sequence). The CDR3 consists of 15 residues.

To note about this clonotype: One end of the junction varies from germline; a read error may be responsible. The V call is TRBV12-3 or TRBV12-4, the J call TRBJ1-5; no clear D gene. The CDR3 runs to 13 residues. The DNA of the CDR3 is TGTGCCAGCAATTTAGTAGGAAATCAGCACCAGCATTTT. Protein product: CASNLVGNQHQHF.

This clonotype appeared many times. This CDR3 is CASSPPGRTYEQYF. CDR3 DNA: TGTGCCAGCAGCCCACCCGGGAGAACTTACGAGCAGTACTTC. The chain carries TRBV14 and TRBJ2-7; D might be TRBD2 (6 bases). This CDR3 comprises 14 residues. Between the trimmed V and J ends, which lost 4 bases and 4 bases, there was a span of 14 bases. Germline V CDR1 and CDR2: SGHDN, FVKESK.

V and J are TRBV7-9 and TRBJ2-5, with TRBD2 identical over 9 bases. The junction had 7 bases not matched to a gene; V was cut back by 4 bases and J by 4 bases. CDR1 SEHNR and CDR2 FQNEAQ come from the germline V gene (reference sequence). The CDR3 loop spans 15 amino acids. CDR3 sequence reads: CASSYAAGGRETQYF. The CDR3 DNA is TGTGCCAGCAGCTACGCAGCGGGAGGACGAGAGACCCAGTACTTC. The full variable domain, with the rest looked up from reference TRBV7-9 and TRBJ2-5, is DTGVSQNPRHKITKRGQNVTFRCDPISEHNRLYWYRQTLGQGPEFLTYFQNEAQLEKSRLLSDRFSAERPKGSFSTLEIQRTEQGDSAMYLCASSYAAGGRETQYFGPGTRLLVL.

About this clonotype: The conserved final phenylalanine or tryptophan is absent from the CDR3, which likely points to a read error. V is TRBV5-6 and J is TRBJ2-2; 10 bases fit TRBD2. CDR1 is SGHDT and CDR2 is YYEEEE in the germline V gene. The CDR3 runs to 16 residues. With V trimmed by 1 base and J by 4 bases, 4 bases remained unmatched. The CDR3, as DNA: TGTGCCAGCAGCTTGCAACCTAGCGGGAGCACCGGGGAGCTGTTTTTG. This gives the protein CASSLQPSGSTGELFL.

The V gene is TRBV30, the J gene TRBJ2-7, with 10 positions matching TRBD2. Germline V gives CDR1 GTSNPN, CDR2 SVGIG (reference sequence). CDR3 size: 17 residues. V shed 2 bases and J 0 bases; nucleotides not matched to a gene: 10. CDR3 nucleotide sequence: TGTGCCTGGAGTCCGAGGACTAGCGGAGGTCTCTCCTACGAGCAGTACTTC. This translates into CAWSPRTSGGLSYEQYF.

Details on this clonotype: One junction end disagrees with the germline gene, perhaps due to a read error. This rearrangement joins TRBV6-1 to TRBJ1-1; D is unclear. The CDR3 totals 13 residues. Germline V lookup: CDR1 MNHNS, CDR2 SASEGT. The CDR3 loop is CANSGAVGTEAFF. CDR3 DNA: TGTGCCAACAGTGGAGCGGTGGGCACTGAAGCTTTCTTT.

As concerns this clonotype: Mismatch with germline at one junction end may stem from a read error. The CDR3 nucleotides read TGTGCCAGCAGCCAGACGGACAGGGTGCTTGCTGACACTGAGGCTTTCTTT. This translates into CASSQTDRVLADTEAFF. The J gene is TRBJ1-1, the V gene TRBV4-2; 8 bases agree with TRBD1. Germline CDR1 is LGHNA and CDR2 is YNFKEQ. CDR3 size: 17 residues.

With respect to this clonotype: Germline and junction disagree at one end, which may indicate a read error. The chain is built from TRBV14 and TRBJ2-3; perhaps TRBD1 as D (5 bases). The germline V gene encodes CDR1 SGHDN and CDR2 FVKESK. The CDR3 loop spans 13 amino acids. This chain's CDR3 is CASSPIMTDKQYF. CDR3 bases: TGTGCCAGCAGCCCCATAATGACAGATAAGCAGTATTTT. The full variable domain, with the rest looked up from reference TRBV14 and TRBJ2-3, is EAGVTQFPSHSVIEKGQTVTLRCDPISGHDNLYWYRRVMGKEIKFLLHFVKESKQDESGMPNNRFLAERTGGTYSTLKVQPAELEDSGVYFCASSPIMTDKQYFGPGTRLTVL.

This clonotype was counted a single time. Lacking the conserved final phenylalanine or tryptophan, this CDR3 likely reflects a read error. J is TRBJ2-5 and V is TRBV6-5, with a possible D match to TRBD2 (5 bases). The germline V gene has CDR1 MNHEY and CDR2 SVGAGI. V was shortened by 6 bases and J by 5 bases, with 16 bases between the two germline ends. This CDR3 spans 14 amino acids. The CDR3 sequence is CASRDTRRQETQYI. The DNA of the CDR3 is TGTGCCAGCAGGGATACTAGACGTCAGGAGACCCAGTACATC.

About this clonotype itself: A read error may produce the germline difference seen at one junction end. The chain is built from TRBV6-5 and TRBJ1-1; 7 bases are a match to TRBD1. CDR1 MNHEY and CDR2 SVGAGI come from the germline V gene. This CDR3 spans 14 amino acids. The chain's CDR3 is CTSRTTGWDTGAFF. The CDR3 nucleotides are TGTACCAGCAGGACGACAGGGTGGGACACTGGAGCTTTCTTT.

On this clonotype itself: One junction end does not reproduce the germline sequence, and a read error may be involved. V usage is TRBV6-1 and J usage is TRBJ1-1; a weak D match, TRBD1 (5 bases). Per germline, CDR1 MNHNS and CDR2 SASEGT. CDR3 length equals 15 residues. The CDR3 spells CDSSAPGGLRDRAFF. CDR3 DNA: TGTGACAGCAGTGCCCCCGGGGGACTCCGCGATAGGGCTTTCTTT.

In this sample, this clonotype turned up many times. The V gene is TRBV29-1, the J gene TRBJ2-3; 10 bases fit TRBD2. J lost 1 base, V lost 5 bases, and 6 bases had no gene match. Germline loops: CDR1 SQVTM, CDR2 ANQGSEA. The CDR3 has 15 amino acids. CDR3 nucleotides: TGCAGCGTTATTCTAGCGGGAGTGGGCACAGATACGCAGTATTTT. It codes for CSVILAGVGTDTQYF.

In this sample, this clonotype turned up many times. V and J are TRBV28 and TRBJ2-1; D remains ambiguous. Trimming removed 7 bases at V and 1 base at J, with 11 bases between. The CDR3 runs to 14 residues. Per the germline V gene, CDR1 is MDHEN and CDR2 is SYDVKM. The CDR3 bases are TGTGCCAGCAATCATGGCCTATCCTACAATGAGCAGTTCTTC. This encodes CASNHGLSYNEQFF.

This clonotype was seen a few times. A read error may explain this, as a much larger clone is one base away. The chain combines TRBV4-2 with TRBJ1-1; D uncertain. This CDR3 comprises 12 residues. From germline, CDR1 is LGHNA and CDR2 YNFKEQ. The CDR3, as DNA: TGTGCCAGCAGCCCCGAGAACACTGAAGCTCTCTTT. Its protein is CASSPENTEALF.

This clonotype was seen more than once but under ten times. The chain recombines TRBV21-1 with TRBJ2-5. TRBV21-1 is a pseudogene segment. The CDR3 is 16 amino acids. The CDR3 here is CASSKVNYSRQETQYF. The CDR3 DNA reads TGTGCCAGCAGCAAAGTTAACTATAGTAGGCAAGAGACCCAGTACTTC.

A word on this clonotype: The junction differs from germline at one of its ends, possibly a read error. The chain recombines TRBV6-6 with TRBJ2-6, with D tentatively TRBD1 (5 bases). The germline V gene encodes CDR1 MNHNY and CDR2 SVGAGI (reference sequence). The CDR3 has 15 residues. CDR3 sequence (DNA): TGCGCCTGCAGTATGCAGGGTGCCGGGGCCAACGTCCTGACTTTC. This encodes CACSMQGAGANVLTF.